This T cell receptor (beta chain) was captured in a study of CD8 T cells in ankylosing spondylitis. TCRdb passed the 5' RACE reads through MiXCR, listing each CDR3 protein once. The repertoire holds hundreds of thousands of distinct CDR3 sequences, with roughly 12% as singletons. With V trimmed by 4 bases and J by 0 bases, 7 bases remained unmatched. CDR3 length: 16 residues. Looked up from germline, CDR1 is SGHTA and CDR2 is FQGTGA. This clonotype was counted only a few times. Its antigen remains unknown. Findings of the study overall: A motif in TCR beta, a set of several highly homologous variants, appeared characteristic of ankylosing spondylitis blood. Clones linked to disease were reported to show significant enrichment in matched ankylosing spondylitis synovial fluid. Disease-linked clones bore a CD8+ phenotype and were relatively rare in peripheral blood.

The chain uses TRBV7-3 and TRBJ2-3, with TRBD2 matching 7 bases. The receptor's source is a male donor with ankylosing spondylitis. Sample: blood, either unsorted or a sorted T cell fraction (not recorded which). For the CDR3, the DNA is TGTGCCAGCAGCTACCGGACGGGGGGTAGCACAGATACGCAGTATTTT. It encodes CASSYRTGGSTDTQYF.